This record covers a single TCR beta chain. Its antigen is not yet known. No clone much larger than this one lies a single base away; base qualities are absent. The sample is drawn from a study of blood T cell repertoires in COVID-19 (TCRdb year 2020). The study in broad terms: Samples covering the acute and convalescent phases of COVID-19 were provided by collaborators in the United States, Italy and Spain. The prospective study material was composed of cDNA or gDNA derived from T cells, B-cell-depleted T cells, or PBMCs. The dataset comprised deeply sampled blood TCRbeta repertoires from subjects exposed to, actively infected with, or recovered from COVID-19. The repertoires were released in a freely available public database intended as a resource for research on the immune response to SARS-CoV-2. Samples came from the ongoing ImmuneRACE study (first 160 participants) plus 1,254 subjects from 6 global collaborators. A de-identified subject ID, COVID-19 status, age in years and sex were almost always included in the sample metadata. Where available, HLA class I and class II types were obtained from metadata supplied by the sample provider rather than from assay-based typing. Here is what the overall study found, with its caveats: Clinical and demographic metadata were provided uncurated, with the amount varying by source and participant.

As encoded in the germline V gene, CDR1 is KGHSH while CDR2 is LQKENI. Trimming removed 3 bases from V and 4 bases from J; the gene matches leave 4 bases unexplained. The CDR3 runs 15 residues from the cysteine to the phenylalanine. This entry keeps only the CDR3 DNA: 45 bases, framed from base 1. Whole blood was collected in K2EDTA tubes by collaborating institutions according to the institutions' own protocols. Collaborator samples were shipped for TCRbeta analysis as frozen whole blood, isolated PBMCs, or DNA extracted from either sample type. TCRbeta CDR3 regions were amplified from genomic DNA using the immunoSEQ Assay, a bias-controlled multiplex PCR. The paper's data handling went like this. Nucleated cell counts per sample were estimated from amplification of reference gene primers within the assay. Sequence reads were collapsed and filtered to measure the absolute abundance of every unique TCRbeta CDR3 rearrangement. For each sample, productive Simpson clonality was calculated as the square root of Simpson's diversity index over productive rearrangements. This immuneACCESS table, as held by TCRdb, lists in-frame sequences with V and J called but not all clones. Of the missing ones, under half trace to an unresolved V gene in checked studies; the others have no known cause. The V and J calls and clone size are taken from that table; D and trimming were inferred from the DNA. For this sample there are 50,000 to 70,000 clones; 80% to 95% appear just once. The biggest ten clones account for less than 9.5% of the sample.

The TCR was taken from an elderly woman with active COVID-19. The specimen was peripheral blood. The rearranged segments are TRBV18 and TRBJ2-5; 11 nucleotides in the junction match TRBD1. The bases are TGTGCCAGCTCACCGAGGACAGGGGGCTCAGAGACCCAGTACTTC. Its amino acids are CASSPRTGGSETQYF.